This passage covers 8 T cell receptor beta chains from one sample sequenced in a study of T-cell memory formation after mild COVID-19. One entry per CDR3 protein results from TCRdb running MiXCR on the 5' RACE reads. This sample yields around 130,000 distinct CDR3 sequences, of which 5% to 6.5% are seen a single time; about 2.2% belongs to the top ten. The sample was PBMCs or a T cell subset sorted from them (not recorded which). The receptors originated from an adult woman who had mild COVID-19 (a few samples of this study predate the infection). Cell type and time point are not known.

The chain is built from TRBV20-1 and TRBJ2-3; D is uncertain. The germline gives CDR1 DFQATT, CDR2 SNEGSKA (reference sequence). Trimming took off 4 bases at V and 1 base at J, with 9 bases between the two ends. This CDR3 comprises 13 residues. The CDR3 sequence: CSAKTPGTDTQYF. The CDR3 coding sequence is TGCAGTGCTAAAACGCCGGGCACAGATACGCAGTATTTT.

There are a few counts of this clonotype. The V and J genes are TRBV27 and TRBJ2-7, with 11 positions matching TRBD1. The V gene end was trimmed by 3 bases and the J gene end by 4 bases; junction bases not matched to a gene: 11. The CDR3 is 17 amino acids. CDR1 and CDR2 from the germline V gene are MNHEY and SMNVEV (reference sequence). The CDR3 loop is CASSFRRTGGGGYEQYF. In DNA, the CDR3 is TGTGCCAGCAGTTTTCGCCGGACAGGGGGCGGGGGGTACGAGCAGTACTTC.

This clonotype occurred many times. V is TRBV24-1 and J is TRBJ2-5, with 7 bases aligning to TRBD2. CDR1 KGHDR and CDR2 SFDVKD come from the germline V gene. With 2 bases clipped from V and 3 bases from J, the junction kept 5 bases outside the gene matches. This CDR3 is 15 amino acids long. CDR3 protein: CATSDSSGDKETQYF. The CDR3 DNA is TGTGCCACCAGTGATTCTAGCGGAGATAAAGAGACCCAGTACTTC.

The J gene is TRBJ2-1, the V gene TRBV18; 7 positions agree with TRBD1. Germline V gene sequence: CDR1 KGHSH, CDR2 LQKENI. V lost 3 bases and J lost 2; bases outside the gene matches: 4. CDR3 size: 15 residues. The chain's CDR3 is CASSPIQGAYNEQFF. In nucleotides, the CDR3 is TGTGCCAGCTCACCCATCCAGGGGGCCTACAATGAGCAGTTCTTC.

This clonotype was recorded many times. The genes are TRBV11-2 and TRBJ2-1, with 10 nucleotides matching TRBD2. The length of the CDR3 is 14 residues. The germline gives CDR1 SGHAT, CDR2 FQNNGV. V gave up 6 bases and J gave up 3 bases; unmatched junction bases: 2. The CDR3 loop is CASSSSGGYNEQFF. The DNA for the CDR3 is TGTGCCAGCAGTTCTAGCGGGGGCTACAATGAGCAGTTCTTC.

The J gene is TRBJ1-1, the V gene TRBV2, with D unresolved. This CDR3 has 15 amino acids. V was clipped by 1 base and J by 1 base, with 10 bases between them. Germline V gene data show CDR1 as SNHLY and CDR2 as FYNNEI. In DNA form, the CDR3 reads TGTGCCAGCAGTGAAGAGCAAACCCCGAACACTGAAGCTTTCTTT. As protein: CASSEEQTPNTEAFF.

This chain uses TRBV7-2 with TRBJ2-1; D not certain. CDR1 SGHTA and CDR2 FQGNSA come from the germline V gene. There are 15 residues in the CDR3. V was trimmed by 4 bases and J by 1 base, leaving 11 bases between them. This chain's CDR3 is CASSWSRSSYNEQFF. CDR3 sequence (DNA): TGTGCCAGCAGCTGGAGCCGTTCTTCCTACAATGAGCAGTTCTTC.

This clonotype was observed a handful of times. The chain is built from TRBV12-3 or TRBV12-4 and TRBJ2-7; D not resolved. The CDR3 is made up of 15 amino acids. V shed 2 bases and J shed 0 bases, with 11 bases lying between them. The CDR3 protein is CASSLQPTPSYEQYF. CDR3 coding DNA: TGTGCCAGCAGTTTACAACCCACCCCCTCCTACGAGCAGTACTTC.